These 23 T cell receptor beta chains share one sample of origin, sequenced in a study of T cells in Graves' hyperthyroidism and ophthalmopathy. RNA transcripts provided the source from which TCR beta CDR3 regions were amplified. A first-round RT-PCR of the TCR CDR3 used the HTBI primer set. MiXCR, applied by TCRdb to the multiplex PCR reads, yields one record per CDR3 protein. The sample holds over 450,000 distinct CDR3 sequences, roughly 14% seen once. The sample taken for sequencing was blood. The source is a woman under 30 with Graves' hyperthyroidism.

This clonotype has only one observation. The junction departs from germline at one end; a sequencing error may be responsible. The chain is built from TRBV7-6 and TRBJ1-2; D call uncertain. This CDR3 comprises 15 residues. From germline, CDR1 is SGHVS and CDR2 FNYEAQ. CDR3 residues: CAGSLNGDLTYGYTF. For the CDR3, the DNA is TGTGCCGGCAGCTTAAATGGGGATCTTACCTATGGCTACACCTTC.

This clonotype was found many times. The chain links TRBV11-2 to TRBJ2-3; perhaps TRBD2 as D (5 bases). CDR3 size: 13 residues. Germline values: CDR1 SGHAT, CDR2 FQNNGV. Trimming shortened V by 9 bases and J by 2 bases, and 12 bases separated the two germline ends. The CDR3 DNA reads as TGTGCCAGTATCGAGCGGAACACAGATACGCAGTATTTT. Its protein is CASIERNTDTQYF. The complete variable domain, with remaining parts taken from reference TRBV11-2 and TRBJ2-3, reads EAGVAQSPRYKIIEKRQSVAFWCNPISGHATLYWYQQILGQGPKLLIQFQNNGVVDDSQLPKDRFSAERLKGVDSTLKIQPAKLEDSAVYLCASIERNTDTQYFGPGTRLTVL.

V is TRBV6-2 or TRBV6-3 and J is TRBJ1-6, with D perhaps TRBD1 (5 bases). V was trimmed by 4 bases and J by 14 bases, leaving 21 bases between them. The CDR3 extends over 15 amino acids. From germline, CDR1 is MNHEY and CDR2 SVGEGT. CDR3 sequence: CASSSRLGRARALHF. CDR3 nucleotide sequence: TGTGCCAGCAGTTCCCGGTTGGGGCGGGCTAGGGCCCTCCACTTT.

The chain couples TRBV14 to TRBJ2-5; TRBD2 matches at 10 bases. V was pared by 1 base and J by 2 bases, with 16 bases of the junction left unmatched. The CDR3 spans 20 residues. Germline V gives CDR1 SGHDN, CDR2 FVKESK. The CDR3 DNA follows: TGTGCCAGCAGCCAAGGGACCGCGACTAGCGGGCCGAAGGGGCAAGAGACCCAGTACTTC. This encodes CASSQGTATSGPKGQETQYF.

The chain joins TRBV11-3 to TRBJ1-1; unclear D gene. Germline-derived CDR1 and CDR2 are SGHNT and YENEEA. The length of the CDR3 is 16 residues. V was clipped by 0 bases and J by 1 base, with 12 bases between them. CDR3 sequence: CASSLDSRFRNTEAFF. Here the CDR3 DNA reads TGTGCCAGCAGCTTAGATAGCAGGTTCCGGAACACTGAAGCTTTCTTT.

The chain joins TRBV5-1 to TRBJ2-2, with TRBD1 identical over 7 bases. The CDR3 length is 15 residues. Germline V gene lookup returns CDR1 SGHRS and CDR2 YFSETQ. V shed 4 bases, J shed 5 bases, and the junction held 8 bases outside the gene matches. CDR3 nucleotides: TGCGCCAGCAGCCATTCAGGGGGTTGGACCGGGGAGCTGTTTTTT. The encoded protein is CASSHSGGWTGELFF. The full variable domain, in which reference TRBV5-1 and TRBJ2-2 provide the parts outside the CDR3, is KAGVTQTPRYLIKTRGQQVTLSCSPISGHRSVSWYQQTPGQGLQFLFEYFSETQRNKGNFPGRFSGRQFSNSRSEMNVSTLELGDSALYLCASSHSGGWTGELFFGEGSRLTVL.

The rearrangement links TRBV6-1 to TRBJ1-4; maybe TRBD1 (5 bases). V gave up 3 bases and J gave up 6 bases, with 14 bases separating them. Germline V gives CDR1 MNHNS, CDR2 SASEGT. This CDR3 spans 15 amino acids. CDR3 sequence (DNA): TGTGCCAGCAGTGACGCAATCCGGGACTATGAAAAACTGTTTTTT. The encoded protein is CASSDAIRDYEKLFF.

The chain uses TRBV13 and TRBJ1-6; 7 bases are a match to TRBD1. Germline V CDR1 and CDR2: PRHDT, FYEKMQ (reference sequence). The CDR3 is 14 amino acids. The V and J ends lost 5 bases and 10 bases, in that order; junction bases with no gene match: 8. This CDR3 reads CASSLDRVQSPLHF. The CDR3, as DNA: TGTGCCAGCAGCCTTGACAGGGTCCAATCACCCCTCCACTTT.

This clonotype has more than one count but fewer than ten. This chain joins TRBV19 and TRBJ1-5; no definite D call. The CDR3 is made up of 16 amino acids. V lost 5 bases, J lost 3 bases, and 17 bases lay in between. Germline V gene data show CDR1 as LNHDA and CDR2 as SQIVND (reference sequence). The DNA of the CDR3 is TGTGCCAGTAGTTCCGCACCCGAGGAAGTCAATCAGCCCCAGCATTTT. It specifies CASSSAPEEVNQPQHF.

This clonotype has a count of ten or more. The J gene is TRBJ2-7, the V gene TRBV20-1; tentatively, D is TRBD2 (5 bases). CDR1 and CDR2 from the germline V gene are DFQATT and SNEGSKA (reference sequence). V gave up 6 bases and J gave up 6 bases, with 18 bases separating them. The CDR3 contains 13 residues. This CDR3 reads CSAEGISGGEQYF. DNA for the CDR3: TGCAGTGCAGAGGGAATCTCAGGTGGCGAGCAGTACTTC.

This clonotype has a single count. This chain joins TRBV2 and TRBJ2-3, with D uncertain. CDR1 SNHLY and CDR2 FYNNEI come from the germline V gene. CDR3 length equals 13 residues. V was trimmed by 3 bases and J by 4 bases, leaving 8 bases between them. CDR3 protein: CASSDLVADTQYF. The CDR3 bases are TGTGCCAGCAGTGATCTCGTGGCAGATACGCAGTATTTT.

This clonotype was detected many times. J is TRBJ2-4 and V is TRBV6-1; 7 bases are a match to TRBD2. The CDR3 has 14 residues. Unmatched junction bases numbered 4, after V lost 7 bases and J lost 1 base. Germline V CDR1 and CDR2: MNHNS, SASEGT. Here the CDR3 DNA reads TGTGCCAGCACTTTACTAGCGGCCAAAAACATTCAGTACTTC. It translates to CASTLLAAKNIQYF.

The chain links TRBV29-1 to TRBJ1-2; TRBD1 matches 9 bases. Looked up from germline, CDR1 is SQVTM and CDR2 is ANQGSEA. The CDR3 runs to 14 residues. Trimming took 6 bases from V and 2 from J; bases not matched to a gene: 7. CDR3 sequence reads: CSVLTGGANYGYTF. The CDR3 nucleotides are TGCAGCGTCCTAACAGGGGGCGCGAACTATGGCTACACCTTC.

This clonotype was recorded at least ten times. The chain joins TRBV12-3 or TRBV12-4 to TRBJ2-2; D remains ambiguous. V was clipped by 6 bases and J by 7 bases, with 3 bases between them. The CDR3 contains 10 residues. In nucleotides, the CDR3 is TGTGCCAGCAGGGGCGGGGAGCTGTTTTTT. It codes for CASRGGELFF.

This rearrangement joins TRBV7-9 to TRBJ2-1; D not resolved. This CDR3 has 12 residues. V shed 5 bases and J shed 9 bases, with 11 bases lying between them. Germline V gives CDR1 SEHNR, CDR2 FQNEAQ (reference sequence). The CDR3 here is CASSPTVFEQFF. The DNA of the CDR3 is TGTGCCAGCAGCCCGACGGTTTTTGAGCAGTTCTTC.

Remarks on this clonotype: A much larger clonotype is one base distant, so this may be a read error. The chain recombines TRBV4-2 with TRBJ2-5; D is perhaps TRBD1 (5 bases). The CDR3 extends over 15 amino acids. Germline values: CDR1 LGHNA, CDR2 YNFKEQ. With 4 bases removed from V and 7 bases from J, the gap between germline ends came to 19 bases. In DNA, the CDR3 is TGTGCCAGCAGCCTTGTGGACACCTCCATGGTGACCCAGTACTTC. Residues: CASSLVDTSMVTQYF.

This clonotype was seen a few times. The chain links TRBV12-3 or TRBV12-4 to TRBJ2-2, with D tentatively TRBD2 (6 bases). With 4 bases removed from V and 1 base from J, the gap between germline ends came to 13 bases. The CDR3 sequence is 16 residues long. The CDR3 region is CASSSRLARNTGELFF. In DNA form, the CDR3 reads TGTGCCAGCAGTTCCCGGCTAGCGCGGAACACCGGGGAGCTGTTTTTT.

A few counts support this clonotype. The J gene is TRBJ1-4, the V gene TRBV19, with D possibly TRBD1 on 5 matching bases. The CDR3 consists of 14 residues. V lost 6 bases and J lost 7, with 15 bases in between. Germline V gene lookup returns CDR1 LNHDA and CDR2 SQIVND (reference sequence). The CDR3 DNA follows: TGTGCCAGTAGGACAGTCATAGCAGGTGAAAAACTGTTTTTT. It codes for CASRTVIAGEKLFF.

This clonotype was counted a few times. This chain links TRBV19 with TRBJ1-3, with 7 nucleotides matching TRBD1. The CDR3 is 14 residues long. V lost 7 bases, J lost 0 bases, and 3 bases stayed unmatched. The germline gives CDR1 LNHDA, CDR2 SQIVND (reference sequence). CDR3 coding DNA: TGTGCCAGTAAGGGGGCACACTCTGGAAACACCATATATTTT. This codes for CASKGAHSGNTIYF.

There are a few counts of this clonotype. The chain is built from TRBV7-3 and TRBJ1-1; D perhaps matches TRBD1 (5 bases). Trimming removed 5 bases from V and 2 bases from J, with 9 bases in between. The CDR3 totals 13 residues. In germline, CDR1 is SGHTA, CDR2 FQGTGA. CDR3 nucleotides: TGTGCCAGCAGCCGCGACAGCAACACTGAAGCTTTCTTT. Its protein product is CASSRDSNTEAFF.

This clonotype has more than one count but fewer than ten. The gene calls are TRBV4-1 and TRBJ2-7; D perhaps matches TRBD2 (6 bases). The V gene lost 2 bases and the J gene lost 3 bases, with 17 bases spanning the gap. CDR1 and CDR2 (germline): MGHRA, YSYEKL. This CDR3 comprises 16 residues. CDR3 DNA sequence: TGCGCCAGCAGCCAAAGGGACTTGACTGAGAGCTACGAGCAGTACTTC. Protein product: CASSQRDLTESYEQYF.

Ten or more counts support this clonotype. The chain employs TRBV6-2 or TRBV6-3 and TRBJ2-5; D could derive from TRBD1 or TRBD2 (6 bases each). The CDR3 runs 15 residues. Trimming removed 3 bases at V and 1 base at J, with 12 bases between. Looked up from germline, CDR1 is MNHEY and CDR2 is SVGEGT. The CDR3 region has the DNA TGTGCCAGCAGTTATGCGGGGACATTCCAAGAGACCCAGTACTTC. Translation: CASSYAGTFQETQYF.

The chain carries TRBV7-9 and TRBJ1-5; D call uncertain. Per the germline V gene, CDR1 is SEHNR and CDR2 is FQNEAQ (reference sequence). V lost 0 bases, J lost 0 bases, and 3 bases lay in between. This CDR3 comprises 14 residues. The CDR3 coding sequence is TGTGCCAGCAGCTTAGCAGATAGCAATCAGCCCCAGCATTTT. It codes for CASSLADSNQPQHF.